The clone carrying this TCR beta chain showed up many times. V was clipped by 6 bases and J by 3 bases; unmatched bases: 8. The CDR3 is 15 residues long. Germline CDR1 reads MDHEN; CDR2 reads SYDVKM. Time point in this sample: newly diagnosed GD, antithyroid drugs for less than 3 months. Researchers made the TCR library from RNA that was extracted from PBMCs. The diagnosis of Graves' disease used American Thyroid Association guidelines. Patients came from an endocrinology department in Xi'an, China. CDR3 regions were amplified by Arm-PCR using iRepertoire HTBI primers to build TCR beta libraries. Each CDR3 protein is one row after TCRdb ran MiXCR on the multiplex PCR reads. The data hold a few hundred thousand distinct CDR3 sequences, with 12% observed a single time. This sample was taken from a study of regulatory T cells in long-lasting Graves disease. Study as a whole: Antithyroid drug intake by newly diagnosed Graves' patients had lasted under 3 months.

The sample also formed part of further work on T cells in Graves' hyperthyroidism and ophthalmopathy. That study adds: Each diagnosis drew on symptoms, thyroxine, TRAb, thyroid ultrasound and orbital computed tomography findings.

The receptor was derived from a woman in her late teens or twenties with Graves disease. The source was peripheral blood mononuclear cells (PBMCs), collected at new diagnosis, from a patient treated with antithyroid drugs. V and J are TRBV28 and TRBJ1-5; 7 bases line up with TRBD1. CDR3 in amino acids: CASRKPGQINQPQHF. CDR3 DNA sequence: TGTGCCAGCAGGAAACCGGGACAGATCAATCAGCCCCAGCATTTT.